This T cell receptor beta chain was profiled in a study of T-cell reconstitution after alpha-beta-depleted transplantation in children. Preparation of the TCRbeta library used unique molecular identifiers. TCRdb ran MiXCR on the PCR reads and lists one entry per CDR3 protein. This table has about 980,000 distinct CDR3 sequences, less than 30% appearing once. The V end was cut by 5 bases, the J end by 2 bases, with 18 bases between. The CDR3 loop spans 16 amino acids. Germline loops: CDR1 KGHDR, CDR2 SFDVKD. Study results and caveats: The authors attributed T-cell counts and diversity one year after transplant mostly to newly produced T cells.

In this sample, this clonotype turned up a few times. Its matching antigen is unknown. The rearrangement joins TRBV24-1 to TRBJ2-7; a possible D gene is TRBD1 (5 bases). Sequenced here: PBMCs, mostly from graft donor cells, sampled 360 days after TCRalphabeta/CD19-depleted stem cell transplant. The TCR was taken from a boy in the first two years of life who had a stem cell transplant for SCID, so the T cells may come from the graft donor. The CDR3 DNA reads as TGTGCCACCAGTGCGCGGCGGTTAGGGGTTCCCTACGAGCAGTACTTC. Its translation: CATSARRLGVPYEQYF.